This TCR beta chain derives from a study of beta chain features in type 1 diabetes. Study-level points and caveats: The study found moderately but significantly shorter TCRB CDR3s in all four CD4+ subsets of Type 1 diabetes patients.

Concerning this clone itself: The antigen is unknown.

Every bit of the isolated RNA underwent reverse transcription, so sequencing read expressed TCRB transcripts. TCRdb's copy holds only in-frame clones and misses some; the assay was immunoSEQ multiplex PCR. This table holds about 15,000 clones, more than 65% found once. The CDR3 is made up of 13 amino acids. Germline V lookup: CDR1 SNHLY, CDR2 FYNNEI. Trimming left V 0 bases short and J 10 bases short, with 12 bases between. The rearrangement uses TRBV2 and TRBJ1-1; D is unresolved. The receptor was derived from a man in his thirties or forties with type 1 diabetes. Material: Tregs from blood. CDR3 amino acids: CASSEALQRGAFF. The CDR3 nucleotides read TGTGCCAGCAGTGAAGCGCTTCAGCGGGGAGCTTTCTTT.